This T cell receptor beta chain stems from a study of technical replicates of blood from a few donors. TCRdb's table, derived via immunoSEQ multiplex PCR, lists solely in-frame clones and lacks some. The sample lists 80,000 or so clones; roughly 94% were seen once. V dropped 5 bases and J dropped 2; count of bases not matched to a gene: 6. The CDR3 loop spans 14 amino acids. CDR1 is MDHEN, CDR2 SYDVKM, per germline. V and J are TRBV28 and TRBJ2-7; 7 bases agree with TRBD1. This sequence was found in a human donor in good health. Sequenced sample: T cells isolated from PBMCs. CDR3 loop: CASSITQGTYEQYF. CDR3 DNA sequence: TGTGCCAGCAGTATAACACAGGGGACCTACGAGCAGTACTTC. The full variable domain, in which reference TRBV28 and TRBJ2-7 provide the parts outside the CDR3, is DVKVTQSSRYLVKRTGEKVFLECVQDMDHENMFWYRQDPGLGLRLIYFSYDVKMKEKGDIPEGYSVSREKKERFSLILESASTNQTSMYLCASSITQGTYEQYFGPGTRLTVT.